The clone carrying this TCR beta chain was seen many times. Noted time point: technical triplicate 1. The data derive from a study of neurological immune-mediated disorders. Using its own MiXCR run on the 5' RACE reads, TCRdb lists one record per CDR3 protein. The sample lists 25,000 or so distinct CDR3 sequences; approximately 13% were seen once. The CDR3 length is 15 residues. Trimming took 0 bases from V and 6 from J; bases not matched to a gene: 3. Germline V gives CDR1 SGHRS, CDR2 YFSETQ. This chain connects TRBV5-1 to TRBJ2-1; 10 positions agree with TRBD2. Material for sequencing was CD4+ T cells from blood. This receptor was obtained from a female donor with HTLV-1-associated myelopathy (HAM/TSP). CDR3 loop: CASSLVLAGANEQFF. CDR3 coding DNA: TGCGCCAGCAGCTTGGTTCTAGCGGGAGCCAATGAGCAGTTCTTC.